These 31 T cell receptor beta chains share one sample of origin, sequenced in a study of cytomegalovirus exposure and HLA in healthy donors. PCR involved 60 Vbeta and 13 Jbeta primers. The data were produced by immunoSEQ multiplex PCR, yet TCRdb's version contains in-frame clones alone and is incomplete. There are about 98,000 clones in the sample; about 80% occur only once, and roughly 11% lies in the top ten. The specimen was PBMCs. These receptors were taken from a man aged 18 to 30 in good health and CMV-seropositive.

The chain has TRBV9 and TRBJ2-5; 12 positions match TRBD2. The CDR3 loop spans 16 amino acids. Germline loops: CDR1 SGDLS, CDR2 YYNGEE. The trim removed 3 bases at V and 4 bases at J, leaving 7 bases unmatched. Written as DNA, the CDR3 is TGTGCCAGCAGCGGTTTACTAGCGGGGGGCCGAGAGACCCAGTACTTC. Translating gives CASSGLLAGGRETQYF.

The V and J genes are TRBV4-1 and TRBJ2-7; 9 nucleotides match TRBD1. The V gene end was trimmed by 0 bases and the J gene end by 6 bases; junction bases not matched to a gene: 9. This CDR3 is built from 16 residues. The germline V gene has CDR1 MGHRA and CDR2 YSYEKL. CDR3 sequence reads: CASSQDVGDRVIEQYF. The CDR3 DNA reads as TGCGCCAGCAGCCAAGATGTAGGGGACAGGGTAATCGAGCAGTACTTC.

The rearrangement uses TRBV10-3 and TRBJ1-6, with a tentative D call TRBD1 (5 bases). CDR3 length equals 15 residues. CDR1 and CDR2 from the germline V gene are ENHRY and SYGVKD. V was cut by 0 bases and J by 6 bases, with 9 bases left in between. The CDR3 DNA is TGTGCCATCAGTGAGTCGGGGCAGACTAATTCACCCCTCCACTTT. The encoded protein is CAISESGQTNSPLHF.

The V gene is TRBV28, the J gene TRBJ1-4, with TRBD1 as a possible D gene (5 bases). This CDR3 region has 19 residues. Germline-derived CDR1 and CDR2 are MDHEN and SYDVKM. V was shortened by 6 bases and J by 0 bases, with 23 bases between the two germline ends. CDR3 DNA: TGTGCCAGCAGCAATTATCAGTGGGGCCCCAACGCAACTAATGAAAAACTGTTTTTT. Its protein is CASSNYQWGPNATNEKLFF.

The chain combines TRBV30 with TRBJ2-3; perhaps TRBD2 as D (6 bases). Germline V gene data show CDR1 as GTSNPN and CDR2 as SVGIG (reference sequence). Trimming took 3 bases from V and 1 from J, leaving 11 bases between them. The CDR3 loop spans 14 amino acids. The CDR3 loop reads CAWRGDSRTDTQYF. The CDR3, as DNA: TGTGCCTGGAGGGGGGACTCCCGCACAGATACGCAGTATTTT.

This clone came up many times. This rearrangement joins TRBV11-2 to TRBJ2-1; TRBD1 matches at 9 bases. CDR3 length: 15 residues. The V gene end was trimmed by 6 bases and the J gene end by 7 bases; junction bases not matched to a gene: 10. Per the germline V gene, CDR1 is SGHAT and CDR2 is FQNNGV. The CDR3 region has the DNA TGTGCCAGCAGTCCGGACAGGGGCGGATGGAATGAGCAGTTCTTC. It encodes CASSPDRGGWNEQFF.

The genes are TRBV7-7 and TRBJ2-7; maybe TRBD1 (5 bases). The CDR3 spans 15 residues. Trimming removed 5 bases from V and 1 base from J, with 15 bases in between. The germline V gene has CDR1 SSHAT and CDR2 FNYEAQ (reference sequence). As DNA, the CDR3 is TGTGCCAGCAGCAAGCAGACAGTGGCTTCCTACGAGCAGTACTTC. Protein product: CASSKQTVASYEQYF.

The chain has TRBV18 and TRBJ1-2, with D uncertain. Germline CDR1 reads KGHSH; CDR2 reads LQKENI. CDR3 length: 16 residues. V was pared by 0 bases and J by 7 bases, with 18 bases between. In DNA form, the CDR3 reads TGTGCCAGCTCACCACCGAGTGCGGGGATGAGCGGTGGCTACACCTTC. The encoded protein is CASSPPSAGMSGGYTF.

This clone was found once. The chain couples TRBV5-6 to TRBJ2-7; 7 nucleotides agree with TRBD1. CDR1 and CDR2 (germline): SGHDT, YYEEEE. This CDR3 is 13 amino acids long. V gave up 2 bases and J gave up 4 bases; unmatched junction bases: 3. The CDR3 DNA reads TGTGCCAGCAGCTTAATGACAGGGTACGAGCAGTACTTC. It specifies CASSLMTGYEQYF.

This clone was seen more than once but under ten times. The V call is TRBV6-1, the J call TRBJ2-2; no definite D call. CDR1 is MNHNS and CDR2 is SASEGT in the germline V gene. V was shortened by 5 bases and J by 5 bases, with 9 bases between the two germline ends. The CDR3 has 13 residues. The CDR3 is CASSKGATGELFF. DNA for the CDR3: TGTGCCAGCAGTAAAGGAGCTACCGGGGAGCTGTTTTTT.

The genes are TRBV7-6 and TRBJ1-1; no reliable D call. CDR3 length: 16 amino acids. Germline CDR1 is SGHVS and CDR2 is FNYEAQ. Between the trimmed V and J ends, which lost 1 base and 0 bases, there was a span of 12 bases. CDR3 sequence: CASSLDPAQLNTEAFF. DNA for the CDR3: TGTGCCAGCAGCTTAGATCCGGCACAGTTGAACACTGAAGCTTTCTTT. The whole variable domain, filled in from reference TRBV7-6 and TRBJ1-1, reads GAGVSQSPRYKVTKRGQDVALRCDPISGHVSLYWYRQALGQGPEFLTYFNYEAQQDKSGLPNDRFSAERPEGSISTLTIQRTEQRDSAMYRCASSLDPAQLNTEAFFGQGTRLTVV.

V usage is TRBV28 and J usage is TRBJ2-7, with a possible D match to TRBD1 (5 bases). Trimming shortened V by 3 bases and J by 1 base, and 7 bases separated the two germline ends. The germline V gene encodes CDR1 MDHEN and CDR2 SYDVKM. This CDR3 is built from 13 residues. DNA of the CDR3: TGTGCCAGCAGTTTGGGGCAATCCTACGAGCAGTACTTC. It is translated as CASSLGQSYEQYF.

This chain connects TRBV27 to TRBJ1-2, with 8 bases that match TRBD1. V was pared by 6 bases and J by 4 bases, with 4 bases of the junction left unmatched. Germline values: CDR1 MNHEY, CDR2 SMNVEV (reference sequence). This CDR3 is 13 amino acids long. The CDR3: CASSTGGLYGYTF. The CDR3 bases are TGTGCCAGCAGCACAGGGGGGCTCTATGGCTACACCTTC.

The CDR3 spells CASSFPSGGAGETQYF. The CDR3 DNA is TGCGCCAGCAGCTTCCCTAGCGGGGGGGCCGGGGAGACCCAGTACTTC. The genes are TRBV5-1 and TRBJ2-5; TRBD2 matches at 12 bases. Germline values: CDR1 SGHRS, CDR2 YFSETQ. There are 16 residues in the CDR3. V trimming: 2 bases; J trimming: 5 bases; junction bases outside the gene matches: 7.

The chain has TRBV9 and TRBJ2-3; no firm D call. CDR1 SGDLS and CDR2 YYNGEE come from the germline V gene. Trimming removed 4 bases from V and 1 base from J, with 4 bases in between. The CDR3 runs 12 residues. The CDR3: CASSRGTDTQYF. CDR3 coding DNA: TGTGCCAGCAGCCGGGGCACAGATACGCAGTATTTT.

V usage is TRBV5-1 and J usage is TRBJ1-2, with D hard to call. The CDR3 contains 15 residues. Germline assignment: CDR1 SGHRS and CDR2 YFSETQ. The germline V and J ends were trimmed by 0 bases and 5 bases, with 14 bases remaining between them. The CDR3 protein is CASSLAEGGGYGYTF. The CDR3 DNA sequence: TGCGCCAGCAGCTTGGCCGAGGGCGGAGGGTATGGCTACACCTTC.

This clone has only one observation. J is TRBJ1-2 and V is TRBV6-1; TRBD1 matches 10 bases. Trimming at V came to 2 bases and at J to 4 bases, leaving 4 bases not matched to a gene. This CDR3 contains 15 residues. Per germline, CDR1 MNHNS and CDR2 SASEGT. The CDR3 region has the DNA TGTGCCAGCAGTGAAATTTGGACAGGGGGCTATGGCTACACCTTC. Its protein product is CASSEIWTGGYGYTF.

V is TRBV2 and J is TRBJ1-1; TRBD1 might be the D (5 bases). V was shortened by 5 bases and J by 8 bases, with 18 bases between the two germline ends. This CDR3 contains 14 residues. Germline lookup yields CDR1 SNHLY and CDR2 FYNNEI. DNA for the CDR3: TGTGCCAGCAGTTTTCTTTCTACGGGGGGGGAAGCTTTCTTT. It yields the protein CASSFLSTGGEAFF.

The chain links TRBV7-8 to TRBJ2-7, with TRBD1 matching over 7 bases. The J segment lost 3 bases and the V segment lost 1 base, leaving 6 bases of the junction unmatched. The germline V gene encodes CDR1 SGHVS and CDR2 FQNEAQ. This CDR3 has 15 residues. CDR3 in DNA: TGTGCCAGCAGCTTAGGGCAGGGGGTCGGCTACGAGCAGTACTTC. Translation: CASSLGQGVGYEQYF.

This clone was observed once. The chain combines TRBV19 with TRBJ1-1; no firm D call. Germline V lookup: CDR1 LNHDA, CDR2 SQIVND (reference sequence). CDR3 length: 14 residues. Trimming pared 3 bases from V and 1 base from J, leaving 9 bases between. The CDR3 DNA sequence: TGTGCCAGTAGTATCGGGGTGTCGAACACTGAAGCTTTCTTT. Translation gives CASSIGVSNTEAFF.

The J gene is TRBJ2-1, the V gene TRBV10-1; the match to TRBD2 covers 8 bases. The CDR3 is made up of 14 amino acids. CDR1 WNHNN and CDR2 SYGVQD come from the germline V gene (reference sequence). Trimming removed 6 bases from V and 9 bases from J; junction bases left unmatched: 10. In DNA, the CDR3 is TGCGCCAGCAGCCGAAGCGGGGGAGGAGGTGAGCAGTTCTTC. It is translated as CASSRSGGGGEQFF.

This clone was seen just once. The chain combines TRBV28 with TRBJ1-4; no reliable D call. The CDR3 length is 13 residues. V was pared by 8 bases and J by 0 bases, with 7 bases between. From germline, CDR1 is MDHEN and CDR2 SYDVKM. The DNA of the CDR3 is TGTGCCAGCGCGGAAACAACTAATGAAAAACTGTTTTTT. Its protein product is CASAETTNEKLFF.

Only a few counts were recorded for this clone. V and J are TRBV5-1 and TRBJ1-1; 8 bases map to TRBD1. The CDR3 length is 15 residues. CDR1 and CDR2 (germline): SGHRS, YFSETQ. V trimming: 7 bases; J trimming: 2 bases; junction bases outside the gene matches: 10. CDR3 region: CASSRGAGGNTEAFF. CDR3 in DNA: TGCGCCAGCTCCCGGGGCGCAGGGGGCAACACTGAAGCTTTCTTT.

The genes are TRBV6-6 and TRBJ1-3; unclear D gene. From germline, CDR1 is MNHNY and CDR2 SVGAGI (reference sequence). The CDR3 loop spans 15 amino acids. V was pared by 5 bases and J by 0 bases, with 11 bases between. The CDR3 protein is CASSLDGNSGNTIYF. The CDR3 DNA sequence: TGTGCCAGCAGTCTAGACGGGAACTCTGGAAACACCATATATTTT.

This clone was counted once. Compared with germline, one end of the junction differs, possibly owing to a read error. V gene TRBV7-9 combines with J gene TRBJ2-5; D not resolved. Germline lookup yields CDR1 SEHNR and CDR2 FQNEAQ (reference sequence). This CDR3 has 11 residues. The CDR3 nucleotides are TGTGCCAGCAGCGCACAAGAGACTCAGTACTTC. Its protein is CASSAQETQYF. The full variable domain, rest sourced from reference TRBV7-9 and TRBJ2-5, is DTGVSQNPRHKITKRGQNVTFRCDPISEHNRLYWYRQTLGQGPEFLTYFQNEAQLEKSRLLSDRFSAERPKGSFSTLEIQRTEQGDSAMYLCASSAQETQYFGPGTRLLVL.

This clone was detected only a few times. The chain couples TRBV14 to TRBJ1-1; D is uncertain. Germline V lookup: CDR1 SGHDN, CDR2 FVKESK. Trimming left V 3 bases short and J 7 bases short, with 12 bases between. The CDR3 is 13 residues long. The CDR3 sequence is CASSQVTRGEAFF. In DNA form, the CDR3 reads TGTGCCAGCAGCCAGGTCACACGGGGTGAAGCTTTCTTT.

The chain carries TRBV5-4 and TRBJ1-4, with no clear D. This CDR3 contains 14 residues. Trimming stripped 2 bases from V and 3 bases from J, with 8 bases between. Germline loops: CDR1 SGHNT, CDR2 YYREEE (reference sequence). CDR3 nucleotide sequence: TGTGCCAGCAGCTTTCCAGGTTCTAATGAAAAACTGTTTTTT. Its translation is CASSFPGSNEKLFF.

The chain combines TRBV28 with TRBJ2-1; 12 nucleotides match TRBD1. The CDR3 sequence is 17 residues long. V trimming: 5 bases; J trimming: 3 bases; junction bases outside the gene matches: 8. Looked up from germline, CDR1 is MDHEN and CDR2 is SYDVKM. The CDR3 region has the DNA TGTGCCAGCAGTCCCTCCGGGACAGGGGGCCTCTACAATGAGCAGTTCTTC. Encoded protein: CASSPSGTGGLYNEQFF.

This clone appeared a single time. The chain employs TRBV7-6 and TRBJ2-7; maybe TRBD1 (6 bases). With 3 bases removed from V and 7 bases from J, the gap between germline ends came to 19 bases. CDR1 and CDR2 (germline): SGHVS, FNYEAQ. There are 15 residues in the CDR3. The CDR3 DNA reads TGTGCCAGCAGCTTCAACATCCACAGGGTAGAAGAGCAGTACTTC. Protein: CASSFNIHRVEEQYF.

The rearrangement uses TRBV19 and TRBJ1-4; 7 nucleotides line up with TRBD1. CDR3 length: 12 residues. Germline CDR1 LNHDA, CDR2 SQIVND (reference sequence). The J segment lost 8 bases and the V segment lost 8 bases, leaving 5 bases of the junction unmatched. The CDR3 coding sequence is TGTGCCAGTGGACAGGTTCCCGAAAAACTGTTTTTT. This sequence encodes CASGQVPEKLFF.

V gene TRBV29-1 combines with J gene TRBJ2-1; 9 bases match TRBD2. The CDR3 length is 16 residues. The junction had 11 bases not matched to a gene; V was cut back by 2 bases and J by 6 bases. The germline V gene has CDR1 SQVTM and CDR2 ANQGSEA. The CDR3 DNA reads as TGCAGCGTTGAATTGGTCCAGCGGGGGGTTGTCAATGAGCAGTTCTTC. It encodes CSVELVQRGVVNEQFF.